Below, 5 T cell receptor beta chains from the same sample are listed, as sequenced in a study of metastatic and nonmetastatic thyroid tumors. Via MiXCR, TCRdb re-called the PCR reads. The table includes about 21,000 clones, approximately 37% detected once. Prior to thyroid surgery, none of the patients had received any treatment. Sequences were obtained from tumor tissue. The source of these receptors is a female donor with papillary thyroid cancer or a benign thyroid nodule (not recorded which). Some clones in this sample may be carry-over from other donors' samples.

This clone is large. The chain uses TRBV6-2 or TRBV6-3 and TRBJ1-2, with 8 bases matching TRBD1. Germline trimming cut 6 bases from V and 4 bases from J; bases unmatched to any gene: 7. CDR1 and CDR2 (germline): MNHEY, SVGEGT. This CDR3 has 14 amino acids. This CDR3 reads CASSASGGVYGYTF. CDR3 sequence (DNA): TGTGCCAGCAGCGCGTCAGGGGGCGTCTATGGCTACACCTTC.

The chain combines TRBV4-2 with TRBJ1-5, with 7 bases lining up with TRBD1. The CDR3 has 17 amino acids. The germline V gene has CDR1 LGHNA and CDR2 YNFKEQ. After removal of 5 bases from V and 0 bases from J, the junction contained 10 bases not matched to a gene. The CDR3 spells CASSTDRDSNSNQPQHF. CDR3 coding DNA: TGTGCCAGCAGCACCGACAGGGACTCTAATAGCAATCAGCCCCAGCATTTT.

The rearrangement uses TRBV4-2 and TRBJ2-7, with TRBD2 identical over 12 bases. Germline CDR1 reads LGHNA; CDR2 reads YNFKEQ. The CDR3 sequence is 19 residues long. Trimming cost V 6 bases and J 0 bases; bases outside gene matches: 15. CDR3 nucleotide sequence: TGTGCCAGCAGTCGGGCGGGCCTAGCGGGAGGGCCAAGCTCCTACGAGCAGTACTTC. It yields the protein CASSRAGLAGGPSSYEQYF.

The chain carries TRBV7-9 and TRBJ2-7; no clear D. Germline CDR1 is SEHNR and CDR2 is FQNEAQ (reference sequence). Trimming took 2 bases from V and 4 from J, leaving 9 bases between them. The CDR3 extends over 13 amino acids. This CDR3 is CASSLSSAYEQYF. CDR3 DNA: TGTGCCAGCAGCTTATCGTCAGCGTACGAGCAGTACTTC.

This clone appeared a single time. This chain joins TRBV9 and TRBJ2-1; possible D gene TRBD2, 5 bases. The CDR3 has 15 residues. CDR1 is SGDLS and CDR2 is YYNGEE in the germline V gene. The V gene lost 4 bases and the J gene lost 4 bases, with 15 bases spanning the gap. The CDR3 loop is CASSPIGGEYNEQFF. In nucleotides, the CDR3 is TGTGCCAGCAGCCCAATCGGAGGAGAATACAATGAGCAGTTCTTC.